The 17 T cell receptor beta chains reported below all come from one sample, sequenced in a study of tumor-infiltrating lymphocytes in primary liver carcinoma. Starting material for RNA and DNA co-extraction consisted of about 17-34 mg of unsorted bulk tissue. Starting material of 500 to 600 ng total RNA yielded TCR beta cDNA via a constant-region primer. Slightly modified ARM-PCR, run as three nested multiplex PCR rounds, produced the TCR beta libraries. The first two PCR rounds, nine to ten cycles each, used TRBV1-TRBV30 forward primers and a C-beta reverse primer. TCRdb reanalysed the multiplex PCR reads using MiXCR and keeps one entry per CDR3 protein. In the table there are about 120,000 distinct CDR3 sequences, less than 75% of which are singletons. Sequencing was done on a sample of tumor-adjacent normal liver tissue. These receptors were collected from a woman in her sixties with primary liver carcinoma and hepatitis B virus infection.

As for this clonotype: Lacking the conserved final phenylalanine or tryptophan, this CDR3 likely reflects a read error. It is unclear where the CDR3 begins or ends on the DNA, so no DNA is shown, and the CDR3 is as TCRdb lists it. This chain links TRBV11-2 with TRBJ2-1; the table's D call of TRBD1 was not tested on the DNA. CDR1 is SGHAT, CDR2 FQNNGV, per germline. The CDR3 extends over 14 residues, inclusive of both ends. The CDR3 sequence: CASSWQAPYNEKFL.

In its sample, this clonotype was seen many times. The genes are TRBV29-1 and TRBJ2-4; D is ambiguous. This CDR3 has 13 residues. The V gene lost 4 bases and the J gene lost 2 bases, with 9 bases spanning the gap. CDR1 SQVTM and CDR2 ANQGSEA come from the germline V gene. In DNA form, the CDR3 reads TGCAGCGTTGTGGGTGGGACCAAAAACATTCAGTACTTC. Translation: CSVVGGTKNIQYF.

There are many counts of this clonotype. The chain has TRBV5-1 and TRBJ2-2; D may be TRBD2 (7 bases). Looked up from germline, CDR1 is SGHRS and CDR2 is YFSETQ. The CDR3 contains 14 residues. V gave up 4 bases and J gave up 5 bases, with 12 bases separating them. The chain's CDR3 is CASSRGAGTGELFF. Here the CDR3 DNA reads TGCGCCAGCAGCCGGGGGGCGGGGACCGGGGAGCTGTTTTTT.

This clonotype was seen at least ten times. V and J are TRBV6-5 and TRBJ2-1, with D perhaps being TRBD1 or TRBD2 (6 bases each). The CDR3 length is 14 residues. V dropped 6 bases and J dropped 3 bases, with 12 bases sitting between them. Germline lookup yields CDR1 MNHEY and CDR2 SVGAGI. In DNA form, the CDR3 reads TGTGCCAGCAGAGAAAGGGGGGTCTACAATGAGCAGTTCTTC. Translated, it gives CASRERGVYNEQFF.

About this clonotype: An end of the junction differs from the germline gene, which may be a read error. V is TRBV4-2 and J is TRBJ2-1; D gene ambiguous. Germline CDR1 LGHNA, CDR2 YNFKEQ. This CDR3 spans 16 amino acids. Here the CDR3 DNA reads TGTGCCAGTAGCCCAGGAGATTGGCGGCCATACGATGAGCAGTTCTTC. Amino acids: CASSPGDWRPYDEQFF.

As to this clonotype: The final CDR3 position lacks the conserved phenylalanine or tryptophan, pointing to a likely read error. V usage is TRBV30 and J usage is TRBJ2-3, with D maybe TRBD2 (6 bases). The CDR3 sequence is 14 residues long. Per the germline V gene, CDR1 is GTSNPN and CDR2 is SVGIG (reference sequence). V dropped 3 bases and J dropped 3 bases, with 13 bases sitting between them. The CDR3 sequence is CAWRRERGTDTQYL. The CDR3 nucleotides are TGTGCCTGGAGGCGGGAAAGGGGAACAGATACGCAGTATCTT.

Remarks on this clonotype: A single base separates this from a much larger clone, so it may be a read error. CDR3 sequence reads: CASGYGQQETQYF. In DNA, the CDR3 is TGTGCTAGTGGCTATGGACAGCAAGAGACCCAGTACTTC. J is TRBJ2-5 and V is TRBV12-5; D is possibly TRBD1 (6 bases). V gave up 6 bases and J gave up 2 bases, with 10 bases separating them. Germline CDR1 LGHNT, CDR2 FRNRAP. The CDR3 is 13 residues long. The full variable domain, rest sourced from reference TRBV12-5 and TRBJ2-5, is DARVTQTPRHKVTEMGQEVTMRCQPILGHNTVFWYRQTMMQGLELLAYFRNRAPLDDSGMPKDRFSAEMPDATLATLKIQPSEPRDSAVYFCASGYGQQETQYFGPGTRLLVL.

The table lists this clonotype with a count of one. The junction shows a germline mismatch at one end, possibly a read error. The rearrangement joins TRBV11-3 to TRBJ2-7; tentative D call: TRBD2 (6 bases). The CDR3 runs to 14 residues. Germline V gives CDR1 SGHNT, CDR2 YENEEA. The CDR3 sequence: CASSPAGSSYELYF. CDR3 sequence (DNA): TGTGCCAGCAGCCCGGCCGGGAGTTCCTACGAGCTGTACTTC.

As regards this clonotype: A much larger clone lies a single base off, so this may be a read error. The CDR3 does not end in the conserved phenylalanine or tryptophan, so this is likely a read error. The chain couples TRBV5-1 to TRBJ2-7, with D perhaps given as TRBD1 or TRBD2 (5 bases each). V lost 7 bases and J 7 bases, leaving 21 bases between the germline ends. Per germline, CDR1 SGHRS and CDR2 YFSETQ. The CDR3 runs 14 residues. The CDR3 DNA is TGCGCCAGCGGATCCGGGACCCCAGTTCTAGAGCAGTACTTA. It specifies CASGSGTPVLEQYL.

On this clonotype itself: One end of the junction does not line up with germline, which may come from a read error. The chain combines TRBV29-1 with TRBJ2-2, with TRBD1 matching 8 bases. CDR1 and CDR2 from the germline V gene are SQVTM and ANQGSEA. This CDR3 has 12 residues. CDR3 nucleotides: TGCAGCGGCGGACAGGGTGCCGGGAAGCTTTTTTTT. It yields the protein CSGGQGAGKLFF.

A few counts support this clonotype. It may be a read error: a sequence one base away is much more abundant. This chain joins TRBV6-1 and TRBJ2-7; 7 bases agree with TRBD2. The CDR3 sequence is 14 residues long. The germline V gene has CDR1 MNHNS and CDR2 SASEGT. The CDR3 region is CVSSERDSFYEQYF. The CDR3 nucleotides read TGTGTCAGCAGTGAGCGGGACTCCTTTTACGAGCAGTACTTC.

A note on this clonotype: A read error may account for a junction end that differs from germline. V and J are TRBV11-2 and TRBJ2-2; D might be TRBD2 (5 bases). Germline V gene data show CDR1 as SGHAT and CDR2 as FQNNGV. CDR3 length: 13 residues. The CDR3 spells CASSLDPSGKLFF. For the CDR3, the DNA is TGTGCCAGCAGCTTAGATCCCTCCGGGAAGCTGTTTTTT.

With regard to this clonotype: A much larger clone differs from this one at a single base, so this may be a read error. This sequence joins TRBV6-4 and TRBJ1-6; D is ambiguous. The CDR3 contains 15 residues. Germline V gene sequence: CDR1 MRHNA, CDR2 SNTAGT. CDR3 DNA: TGTGCCAGCAGTGACTCGAGCCTCTCTACTTCACTCCTCCACTTT. Amino acids: CASSDSSLSTSLLHF.

Of note for this clonotype: Here the CDR3 omits its conserved ending phenylalanine or tryptophan, so a read error is the likely source. The DNA is left out, because the CDR3 cannot be placed on it with certainty; the CDR3 is given as TCRdb lists it. The rearrangement joins TRBV11-1 to TRBJ2-3; the table gives TRBD2 as D, unverified against the DNA. Germline V gene sequence: CDR1 SGHAT, CDR2 FQDESV (reference sequence). The CDR3 is 14 residues long, ends included. This CDR3 reads CASSLRLRAGESHL.

At least ten counts were recorded for this clonotype. The chain recombines TRBV2 with TRBJ2-5, with 8 positions matching TRBD1. Germline V CDR1 and CDR2: SNHLY, FYNNEI. With 6 bases clipped from V and 1 base from J, the junction kept 4 bases outside the gene matches. The CDR3 runs 14 residues. DNA of the CDR3: TGTGCCAGCAGAAACGACAGGGGCCAAGAGACCCAGTACTTC. Translated, it gives CASRNDRGQETQYF.

This clonotype was counted ten times or more. This chain joins TRBV12-3 or TRBV12-4 and TRBJ2-2; maybe TRBD2 (6 bases). The V and J ends lost 3 bases and 1 base respectively, with 15 bases between them. The CDR3 is 17 amino acids. The CDR3 spells CASSLISGVRNTGELFF. CDR3 DNA sequence: TGTGCCAGCAGTTTGATCTCGGGGGTGAGGAACACCGGGGAGCTGTTTTTT.

This rearrangement joins TRBV11-2 to TRBJ2-1, with 9 nucleotides matching TRBD2. Germline V gene data show CDR1 as SGHAT and CDR2 as FQNNGV. With 1 base clipped from V and 16 bases from J, the junction kept 14 bases outside the gene matches. This CDR3 has 15 residues. CDR3 protein: CASSLGTSDYNGQFF. CDR3 nucleotides: TGTGCCAGCAGCTTAGGGACTAGCGATTACAATGGGCAATTCTTC.